What follows are 5 T cell receptor beta chains derived from one specimen sequenced in a study of response to subunit inactivated influenza vaccine. Via MiXCR, TCRdb re-called the RT-PCR reads, giving one row per CDR3 protein. Here the sample spans some 540,000 distinct CDR3 sequences, approximately 24% being singletons. The same sample was also studied in work on T cells expressing NK-cell markers. That source notes: Libraries used 5'RACE template switching adding universal primer site and UMIs.

Here the sequenced sample was CD4+ T cells sorted from PBMCs, taken roughly 12 days after vaccination. The receptors derive from a man aged 45-60 years who received an inactivated influenza vaccine.

The chain joins TRBV9 to TRBJ2-2; maybe TRBD1 (5 bases). The V end lost 0 bases, the J end lost 4 bases, and 10 bases lay between the germline ends. The CDR3 has 15 amino acids. Germline CDR1 SGDLS, CDR2 YYNGEE. In DNA, the CDR3 is TGTGCCAGCAGCGTAGTGGACACCATCACCGGGGAGCTGTTTTTT. Encoded protein: CASSVVDTITGELFF. The whole variable domain, remainder taken from reference TRBV9 and TRBJ2-2, is DSGVTQTPKHLITATGQRVTLRCSPRSGDLSVYWYQQSLDQGLQFLIQYYNGEERAKGNILERFSAQQFPDLHSELNLSSLELGDSALYFCASSVVDTITGELFFGEGSRLTVL.

The rearrangement uses TRBV20-1 and TRBJ1-1, with 8 bases fitting TRBD1. CDR3 length: 13 residues. Germline values: CDR1 DFQATT, CDR2 SNEGSKA (reference sequence). The CDR3 DNA reads TGCAGGACAGGGGACGGGTGGAACACTGAAGCTTTCTTT. Translation: CRTGDGWNTEAFF.

This clonotype came up many times. The rearrangement joins TRBV7-8 to TRBJ1-2; 9 nucleotides match TRBD1. Germline lookup yields CDR1 SGHVS and CDR2 FQNEAQ. Losses at the gene ends were 3 bases for V and 4 bases for J; bases not matched to a gene: 3. The CDR3 runs 14 residues. The CDR3 spells CASSLDRGGYGYTF. The CDR3, as DNA: TGTGCCAGCAGCTTGGACAGGGGCGGCTATGGCTACACCTTC.

The sample holds one count of this clonotype. The chain has TRBV7-2 and TRBJ1-5; TRBD1 agrees at 9 bases. Germline V gene data show CDR1 as SGHTA and CDR2 as FQGNSA. J lost 7 bases, V lost 5 bases, and 9 bases had no gene match. This CDR3 has 15 residues. CDR3 loop: CASSLSDRGGQPQHF. CDR3 DNA sequence: TGTGCCAGCAGCCTATCGGACAGGGGAGGACAGCCCCAGCATTTT.

The J gene is TRBJ1-2, the V gene TRBV7-2, with D uncertain. The CDR3 length is 15 residues. Germline CDR1 is SGHTA and CDR2 is FQGNSA. Trimming pared 0 bases from V and 0 bases from J, leaving 8 bases between. CDR3 loop: CASSLAALTNYGYTF. The CDR3 nucleotides are TGTGCCAGCAGCTTAGCGGCCCTAACTAACTATGGCTACACCTTC.